The present T cell receptor beta chain was sequenced within a study of T-cell memory formation after mild COVID-19. Study information: Among the donors, TCR clusters were largely specific to each donor. Study-level points and caveats: CD4+ contracting clones were mainly CM and EM; CD8+ ones, EMRA. Some clones that responded turned up in pre-infection memory, which suggests that cross-reactive memory joined in.

TCRdb called the 5' RACE reads again in MiXCR, with one record for every CDR3 protein. Among roughly 89,000 distinct CDR3 sequences listed, about 13% were seen once. This clonotype was counted between two and nine times. What it binds is unknown. From germline, CDR1 is MNHEY and CDR2 SMNVEV (reference sequence). CDR3 length: 15 residues. The V and J ends lost 5 bases and 5 bases respectively, with 16 bases between them. The origin of this receptor is an adult woman who had mild COVID-19 (a few samples of this study predate the infection). Cell type and time point are not known. Sequenced sample: PBMCs or a T cell subset sorted from them (not recorded which). The chain combines TRBV27 with TRBJ2-1; unclear D gene. CDR3 coding DNA: TGTGCCAGCAGTCTTTCCCGCGCCGGGCACAATGAGCAGTTCTTC. As protein: CASSLSRAGHNEQFF.